A selection of T cell receptor beta chains follows, all from one sample in a study of identical twins. TCRdb independently ran MiXCR on the 5' RACE reads; one entry per CDR3 protein. The table includes a few hundred thousand distinct CDR3 sequences, over 8.5% detected once. The sample was also reused in another study, on yellow fever vaccine responses in identical twins.

The sequenced sample consisted of PBMCs. The receptors here all came from a woman aged 18-35 years in good health. CDR3s include the opening cysteine and the closing phenylalanine or tryptophan. D genes are given only for firm matches. Where a row states a size, it is once, few, many or the class of an expanded clone; other rows omit it.

size: few; length: 17; V: TRBV7-6; D: TRBD1; J: TRBJ2-7; DNA: TGTGCCAGCAGCCGAACCTCTACAGGGGCAAGCTCCTACGAGCAGTACTTC; CDR3: CASSRTSTGASSYEQYF
size: few; length: 17; V: TRBV4-3; D: .; J: TRBJ2-1; DNA: TGCGCCAGCAGCCAAGATCGGGTAACGGACTACTACAATGAGCAGTTCTTC; CDR3: CASSQDRVTDYYNEQFF
size: many; length: 15; V: TRBV29-1; D: .; J: TRBJ2-7; DNA: TGCAGCGTCCGACTTGGGGCAGGGGCCCCCTACGAGCAGTACTTC; CDR3: CSVRLGAGAPYEQYF
size: few; length: 13; V: TRBV24-1; D: .; J: TRBJ2-3; DNA: TGTGCCACCAGTGATTTGCAGGCAGGGGATCAGTATTTT; CDR3: CATSDLQAGDQYF
size: .; length: 13; V: TRBV27; D: .; J: TRBJ2-1; DNA: TGTGCCAGCAAGGGGGAGCGGGGAAATGAGCAGTTCTTC; CDR3: CASKGERGNEQFF
size: .; length: 15; V: TRBV12-3/TRBV12-4; D: TRBD1; J: TRBJ1-1; DNA: TGTGCCAGCAGTTTGTTCCAGGGGGCCGAAGCTGAAGCTTTCTTT; CDR3: CASSLFQGAEAEAFF
size: .; length: 13; V: TRBV27; D: TRBD1; J: TRBJ2-7; DNA: TGTGCCAGCAGTCCCTGGACAGGGAGCGAGCAGTACTTC; CDR3: CASSPWTGSEQYF
size: few; length: 15; V: TRBV7-9; D: .; J: TRBJ1-4; DNA: TGTGCCAGCAGCTTATTGGAAGTCGGTCGTGAAAAACTGTTTTTT; CDR3: CASSLLEVGREKLFF
size: few; length: 16; V: TRBV3-1; D: TRBD1; J: TRBJ2-7; DNA: TGTGCCAGCAGCCAAGGAACCGGGACAGGGGCCTACGAGCAGTACTTC; CDR3: CASSQGTGTGAYEQYF
size: many; length: 13; V: TRBV6-2/TRBV6-3; D: .; J: TRBJ1-1; DNA: TGTGCCAGCAGTAAGGAGTTCGGCACTGAAGCTTTCTTT; CDR3: CASSKEFGTEAFF
size: many; length: 13; V: TRBV7-9; D: .; J: TRBJ2-6; DNA: TGTGCCAGCAGTCTTGGTGGGGCCAACGTCCTGACTTTC; CDR3: CASSLGGANVLTF
size: few; length: 18; V: TRBV7-8; D: TRBD2; J: TRBJ2-1; DNA: TGTGCCAGCAGCTTAGCCTCTTGGGGCGGGAGCTCCTACAATGAGCAGTTCTTC; CDR3: CASSLASWGGSSYNEQFF
size: .; length: 13; V: TRBV6-2/TRBV6-3; D: TRBD1; J: TRBJ1-2; DNA: TGTGCCAGCAGGCCCACAGGGGACTATGGCTACACCTTC; CDR3: CASRPTGDYGYTF
size: .; length: 14; V: TRBV7-6; D: TRBD2; J: TRBJ2-1; DNA: TGTGCCAGCGGGTTGCGAGCGGGGCACAATGAGCAGTTCTTC; CDR3: CASGLRAGHNEQFF
size: .; length: 15; V: TRBV27; D: .; J: TRBJ2-7; DNA: TGTGCCAGCACCCCGGCGGGCCCAGGTTCCTACGAGCAGTACTTC; CDR3: CASTPAGPGSYEQYF
size: .; length: 15; V: TRBV20-1; D: TRBD1; J: TRBJ2-3; DNA: TGCAGTGCTAGCGACACCACAGGGGGCGCAGATACGCAGTATTTT; CDR3: CSASDTTGGADTQYF
size: .; length: 16; V: TRBV15; D: .; J: TRBJ2-7; DNA: TGTGCCACCAGCAGAGTTCCAGGGGATAACTCCTACGAGCAGTACTTC; CDR3: CATSRVPGDNSYEQYF
size: .; length: 16; V: TRBV7-2; D: TRBD2; J: TRBJ2-5; DNA: TGTGCCAGCAGCCGAATGGGACTAGCGGGAAGGGAGACCCAGTACTTC; CDR3: CASSRMGLAGRETQYF
size: many; length: 15; V: TRBV24-1; D: .; J: TRBJ1-5; DNA: TGTGCCACCAGTGAGAAAGGGGTGAACAATCAGCCCCAGCATTTT; CDR3: CATSEKGVNNQPQHF
size: .; length: 15; V: TRBV6-2/TRBV6-3; D: .; J: TRBJ2-1; DNA: TGTGCCAGCATAGGGGGACATATTACCTACAATGAGCAGTTCTTC; CDR3: CASIGGHITYNEQFF
size: .; length: 14; V: TRBV5-5; D: .; J: TRBJ1-5; DNA: TGTGCCAGCAGCTTGTATACACCCAATCAGCCCCAGCATTTT; CDR3: CASSLYTPNQPQHF
size: few; length: 14; V: TRBV2; D: .; J: TRBJ2-2; DNA: TGTGCCAGCAGTGGTCGGGAGATATCCGGGGAGCTGTTTTTT; CDR3: CASSGREISGELFF
size: many; length: 14; V: TRBV7-2; D: .; J: TRBJ2-1; DNA: TGTGCCAGCAGCTTAAGACCCAAAACCAATGAGCAGTTCTTC; CDR3: CASSLRPKTNEQFF
size: .; length: 12; V: TRBV7-6; D: TRBD2; J: TRBJ2-3; DNA: TGTGCCAGCGGGGGGGACACAGATACGCAGTATTTT; CDR3: CASGGDTDTQYF
size: many; length: 17; V: TRBV11-2; D: TRBD2; J: TRBJ2-3; DNA: TGTGCCAGCAGCTTGATGCCACCGGGACTAGCACCAGATACGCAGTATTTT; CDR3: CASSLMPPGLAPDTQYF
size: many; length: 15; V: TRBV6-1; D: .; J: TRBJ1-6; DNA: TGTGCCAGCAGCGAGGGCTTCGTGGGTAATTCACCCCTCCACTTT; CDR3: CASSEGFVGNSPLHF
size: few; length: 14; V: TRBV7-9; D: TRBD1; J: TRBJ1-4; DNA: TGTGCCAGCAGCCGGACAGGGGACGATGAAAAACTGTTTTTT; CDR3: CASSRTGDDEKLFF
size: few; length: 15; V: TRBV11-2; D: TRBD2; J: TRBJ2-3; DNA: TGTGCCAGCACCAAATTCTTAGCGGGAGAAGATACGCAGTATTTT; CDR3: CASTKFLAGEDTQYF
size: .; length: 16; V: TRBV15; D: TRBD1; J: TRBJ2-5; DNA: TGTGCCACCAGCACCGATGGAGGGACAGGCCAAGAGACCCAGTACTTC; CDR3: CATSTDGGTGQETQYF
size: many; length: 14; V: TRBV5-1; D: .; J: TRBJ2-3; DNA: TGCGCCAGCAGCTTGGGCCGGACCGAAGATACGCAGTATTTT; CDR3: CASSLGRTEDTQYF